This TCR beta chain was sequenced for a study of prognosis after radiotherapy for stage I lung cancer. Study in general: Each non-small cell lung cancer patient was deemed medically inoperable. Whole-study findings and limits: Among expanded TCR clones, tumor specificity was not determined. When patients developed distant metastases, their Shannon entropy after stereotactic body radiation therapy was lower.

From genomic DNA, two-round multiplex PCR was used to amplify TCR beta CDR3. Round-one PCR had primers specific to each TRBV and TRBJ gene. One entry per CDR3 protein results from TCRdb running MiXCR on the multiplex PCR reads. The repertoire holds nearly 25,000 distinct CDR3 sequences, with 40% as singletons. This clonotype was observed many times. Antigen: not known. J gave up 3 bases and V 8 bases, and 14 bases lay outside the gene matches. Germline V gives CDR1 DFQATT, CDR2 SNEGSKA (reference sequence). The CDR3 runs to 15 residues. Peripheral blood was collected in volumes of six milliliters at each of two time points.

The V gene is TRBV20-1, the J gene TRBJ2-7, with 9 bases aligning to TRBD1. The receptor was derived from a donor at least 50 years old with non-small cell lung cancer. The sample here was PBMCs, taken before or after stereotactic body radiation therapy (not recorded which). CDR3 region: CSPLGYGTGFYEQYF. CDR3 sequence (DNA): TGCAGTCCCTTGGGATACGGGACAGGGTTCTACGAGCAGTACTTC.